These T cell receptor beta chains were read from a single sample in a study of T cells in Graves' hyperthyroidism and ophthalmopathy. TCRdb re-derived calls from the multiplex PCR reads in MiXCR, one entry per CDR3 protein. The sample gives a few hundred thousand distinct CDR3 sequences, 15% of which show up once; 32% is in the top ten. The specimen sequenced was blood. Receptors were obtained from a woman between 25 and 40 years old with Graves' hyperthyroidism. CDR3s include the opening cysteine and the closing phenylalanine or tryptophan. Fields, in order: V gene, clone size, D gene, J gene, CDR3 DNA, CDR3 protein. The D gene is left open where the match is weak. Rows give clone size only sometimes, using once, few, many, or a class for an expanded clone.

>TRBV7-3|-|-|TRBJ1-2
TGTGCCAGCAGCCTCCGGGGGGGGGATGGCTACACCTTC
CASSLRGGDGYTF
>TRBV19|few|-|TRBJ2-7
TGTGCCAGTAGTCCCCAGACTTGGGAGAGCAAATACTTC
CASSPQTWESKYF
>TRBV5-1|many|-|TRBJ1-1
TGCGCCAGCAGCTTGGTCGGGGGGCCCACTGAAGCTTTCTTT
CASSLVGGPTEAFF
>TRBV20-1|many|-|TRBJ2-7
TGCAGTGCTAGAGAAGGCGGAACCTACGAGCAGTACTTC
CSAREGGTYEQYF
>TRBV3-1|many|TRBD2|TRBJ2-7
TGTGCCAGCAGCCAACAACTAGCGGGGCGAACTAACGAGCAGTACTTC
CASSQQLAGRTNEQYF
>TRBV25-1|many|-|TRBJ2-5
TGTGCCAGCAGTGAAAGGTGGGGGGACCAAGAGACCCAGTACTTC
CASSERWGDQETQYF
>TRBV20-1|-|-|TRBJ2-7
TGCAGTGCCCACAGATACGAGCAGTACTTC
CSAHRYEQYF
>TRBV27|few|TRBD1|TRBJ1-2
TGTGCCAGCCCCCGGCGGGGGACAGGGGGCAACTATGGCTACACCTTC
CASPRRGTGGNYGYTF
>TRBV7-2|-|TRBD2|TRBJ2-7
TGTGCCAGCAGCTCCACCATCGGACTAGCGGGAACATCGTACGAGCAGTACTTC
CASSSTIGLAGTSYEQYF
>TRBV20-1|many|-|TRBJ1-1
TGCAGCACCCCGGGGTACACTGAAGCTTTCTTT
CSTPGYTEAFF
>TRBV2|many|-|TRBJ2-7
TGTGCCAGCAGTGCGAGCCGGGACGTAGACTACGAGCAGTACTTC
CASSASRDVDYEQYF
>TRBV20-1|few|-|TRBJ1-1
TGCAGTGCTAGAGCAGGAGCGAACACTGAAGCTTTCTTT
CSARAGANTEAFF
>TRBV12-5|many|-|TRBJ2-2
TGTGCTAGTGGTCATTACACCGGGGAGCTGTTTTTT
CASGHYTGELFF
>TRBV6-2/TRBV6-3|-|TRBD2|TRBJ2-1
TGTGCCAGCAGTCAGACTAGCGGGAGAAATGAGCAGTTCTTC
CASSQTSGRNEQFF
>TRBV27|-|-|TRBJ2-1
TGTGCCAGCAGTTTGATCGGGCCCAATGAGCAGTTCTTC
CASSLIGPNEQFF
>TRBV30|-|-|TRBJ1-2
TGTGCCTGGAGTGTAGATCAGGGTGTCTATGGCTACACCTTC
CAWSVDQGVYGYTF